This TCR beta chain was retrieved from a study of beta chain features in type 1 diabetes. This clone was seen a few times. V lost 4 bases and J lost 7, with 17 bases in between. From germline, CDR1 is SNHLY and CDR2 FYNNEI. The CDR3 is 15 residues long. Isolated RNA was reverse transcribed in full, so expressed TCRB transcripts were sequenced. Assay: immunoSEQ multiplex PCR; the TCRdb copy retains only in-frame clones and omits some. The data contain 350,000 to 400,000 clones, over 12% of them seen just once; the ten biggest clones take up 0.019%. The rearrangement uses TRBV2 and TRBJ1-5; TRBD1 is a possible D gene (5 bases). The sample was naive CD4+ T cells from blood. The TCR comes from a woman between 18 and 29 years old in good health. The CDR3 here is CASSGDSRVGQPQHF. In DNA, the CDR3 is TGTGCCAGCAGTGGGGACTCTAGAGTGGGGCAGCCCCAGCATTTT.